This TCR beta chain derives from a study of CD8+ T cells in alopecia areata. Study findings and constraints: One nonresponder leaves baseline CD8+ expansion's link to response uncertain. Scalp clonality and expanded CD8+ clones among the top 100 showed significant decreases with tofacitinib.

The CDR3 has 13 amino acids. V gave up 7 bases and J gave up 5 bases; unmatched junction bases: 8. Germline CDR1 reads SQVTM; CDR2 reads ANQGSEA. The treatment: oral pan-JAK inhibitor, 5-10 mg twice daily. As regards this clone: The antigen is not known.

RNA extraction and reverse transcription yielded cDNA as sequencing template. This table comes from immunoSEQ multiplex PCR, and its TCRdb copy is limited to in-frame clones, with some not included. This table has a few hundred thousand clones, 66% appearing once. This specimen consisted of CD4+ T cells sorted from blood, obtained at week 44, from a patient treated with tofacitinib. This TCR was recovered from a human donor with alopecia areata. This chain joins TRBV29-1 and TRBJ2-1; 7 positions match TRBD2. This CDR3 is CSAGGLNNNEQFF. The CDR3 nucleotides are TGCAGCGCCGGGGGGTTGAACAACAATGAGCAGTTCTTC.